A selection of T cell receptor beta chains follows, all from one sample in a study of shared clonotypes between healthy human individuals. This table comes from immunoSEQ multiplex PCR, and its TCRdb copy is limited to in-frame clones, with some not included. Of over a million clones listed, about 96% were seen once; the top ten hold more than 0.9%. Sequencing was done on a sample of naive CD4+ T cells sorted from blood. These TCRs come from a man between 25 and 39 years old in good health. Both conserved end residues are part of each CDR3. Each record gives: V gene, CDR3 protein.

>TRBV19
CASSILAGTVHEQYF
>TRBV2
CASSNPTYGYTF
>TRBV7-2
CASSETGDRGVGTQYF
>TRBV5-1
CASSLVQAQETQYF
>TRBV7-2
CASSLDSDNEQFF
>TRBV10-3
CAIRTGDLGEQFF
>TRBV7-2
CASSPPPLRETQYF
>TRBV29-1
CSVRGTDLQPQHF
>TRBV7-9
CASSAWTGPGEKLFF
>TRBV28
CASSRTVAYEQYF
>TRBV11-2
CASSSNGLATSSINYEQYF
>TRBV6-1
CASSEILTGLTDQPQHF
>TRBV15
CAARGREGTDTQYF
>TRBV27
CASSSRQYEKLFF
>TRBV11-2
CASTAAIGSEPRGKLFF
>TRBV7-9
CASSGRYSNQPQHF
>TRBV30
CAWSHRVGNEQFF
>TRBV10-3
CAISPLQGTNEKLFF
>TRBV28
CASNRFEGGEQFF
>TRBV12-5
CASSPPSGTPQYF
>TRBV5-1
CASSLAARDRGTYEQYF
>TRBV11-3
CASSLEGFGQKRGATGELFF
>TRBV6-5
CASSYGTGSNQPQHF
>TRBV5-5
CASSPTSAQETQYF
>TRBV6-1
CASSELQGAAGYTF
>TRBV28
CASSLEYEQYF
>TRBV19
CASSILGAEQFF
>TRBV2
CASRNRAHSNQPQHF
>TRBV28
CASSGDPLNTGELFF
>TRBV6-4
CASSALAGGLDTQYF
>TRBV4-3
CASSQEAGLLTDTQYF
>TRBV15
CATSKVGKAEWLPYSGANVLTF
>TRBV9
CASSVGGWGRQLNEQFF
>TRBV7-2
CASSLVKRVGEQFF
>TRBV28
CASSFLPAGGTYEQYF
>TRBV6-5
CASSRTGEPGNTIYF
>TRBV19
CASSIGGLIRTDTQYF
>TRBV5-4
CASSLNREDEQYF
>TRBV14
CASSPHLGELFF
>TRBV9
CASSVAGGGAHDEQFF
>TRBV9
CASSVGGQSYNEQFF
>TRBV5-1
CASRRSGYEQYF
>TRBV5-8
CASSSAGGGGNTIYF
>TRBV7-3
CASSPGGSTDTQYF
>TRBV5-1
CASSSPGLETQYF
>TRBV9
CASSGSGTSGDNEQFF
>TRBV29-1
CSVGNSPSEQFF
>TRBV4-1
CASSQEDRVRNRELFF
>TRBV7-9
CASSLAGVHYEQYF
>TRBV13
CASSLVGAGEKLFF
>TRBV5-1
CASSPPLAGHNEQFF
>TRBV30
CAWSKDSSYEQYF
>TRBV5-6
CASSSQGYSNQPQHF
>TRBV27
CASSLRGTYGYTF
>TRBV29-1
CSVGINRGGEQYF
>TRBV18
CASSLSGSADTQYF
>TRBV5-1
CASSLASLAVVETQYF